This T cell receptor beta chain was captured by sequencing in a study of T cell responses to AZD1222 COVID-19 vaccine. Remarks on this clone: The antigen is unknown.

Method: immunoSEQ multiplex PCR; TCRdb's copy keeps in-frame clones and lacks some. The sample records some 160,000 clones, roughly 92% being singletons. Study-level findings and limits: Sampled repertoires all dated from after the peak T cell response. Spike-specific TCR breadth and depth were elevated following two AZD1222 doses. Clonal diversity may have been underestimated, and the donors were mostly white British, with more females than males. Only a handful of individuals given AZD1222 were seropositive at baseline.

The junction had 3 bases not matched to a gene; V was cut back by 0 bases and J by 4 bases. CDR3 size: 16 residues. Germline assignment: CDR1 LGHNA and CDR2 YSLEER. The material sequenced was peripheral blood, taken on day 0 of AZD1222 vaccination. V and J are TRBV4-3 and TRBJ1-3, with TRBD1 identical over 10 bases. The receptor was derived from an adult in good health. The CDR3 protein is CASSQDGTGAGNTIYF. The CDR3 DNA is TGCGCCAGCAGCCAAGACGGGACAGGGGCCGGAAACACCATATATTTT.